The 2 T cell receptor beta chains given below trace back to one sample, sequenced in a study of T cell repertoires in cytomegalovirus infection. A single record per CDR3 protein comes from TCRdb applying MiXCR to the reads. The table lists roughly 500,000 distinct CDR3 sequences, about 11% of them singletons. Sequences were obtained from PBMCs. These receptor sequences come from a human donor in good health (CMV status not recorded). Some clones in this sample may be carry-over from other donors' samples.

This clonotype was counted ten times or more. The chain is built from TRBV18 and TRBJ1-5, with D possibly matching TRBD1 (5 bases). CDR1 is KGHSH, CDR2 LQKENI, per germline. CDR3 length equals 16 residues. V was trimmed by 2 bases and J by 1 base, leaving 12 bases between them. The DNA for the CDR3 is TGTGCCAGCTCACCAACGGGGGTTATGAGCAATCAGCCCCAGCATTTT. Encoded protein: CASSPTGVMSNQPQHF.

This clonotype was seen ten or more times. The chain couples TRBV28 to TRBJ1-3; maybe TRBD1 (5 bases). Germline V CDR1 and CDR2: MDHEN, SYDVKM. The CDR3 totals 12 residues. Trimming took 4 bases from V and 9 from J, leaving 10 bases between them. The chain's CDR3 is CASSSSGGTIYF. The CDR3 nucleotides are TGTGCCAGCAGTTCAAGCGGGGGCACCATATATTTT. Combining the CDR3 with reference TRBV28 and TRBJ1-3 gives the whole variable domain DVKVTQSSRYLVKRTGEKVFLECVQDMDHENMFWYRQDPGLGLRLIYFSYDVKMKEKGDIPEGYSVSREKKERFSLILESASTNQTSMYLCASSSSGGTIYFGEGSWLTVV.